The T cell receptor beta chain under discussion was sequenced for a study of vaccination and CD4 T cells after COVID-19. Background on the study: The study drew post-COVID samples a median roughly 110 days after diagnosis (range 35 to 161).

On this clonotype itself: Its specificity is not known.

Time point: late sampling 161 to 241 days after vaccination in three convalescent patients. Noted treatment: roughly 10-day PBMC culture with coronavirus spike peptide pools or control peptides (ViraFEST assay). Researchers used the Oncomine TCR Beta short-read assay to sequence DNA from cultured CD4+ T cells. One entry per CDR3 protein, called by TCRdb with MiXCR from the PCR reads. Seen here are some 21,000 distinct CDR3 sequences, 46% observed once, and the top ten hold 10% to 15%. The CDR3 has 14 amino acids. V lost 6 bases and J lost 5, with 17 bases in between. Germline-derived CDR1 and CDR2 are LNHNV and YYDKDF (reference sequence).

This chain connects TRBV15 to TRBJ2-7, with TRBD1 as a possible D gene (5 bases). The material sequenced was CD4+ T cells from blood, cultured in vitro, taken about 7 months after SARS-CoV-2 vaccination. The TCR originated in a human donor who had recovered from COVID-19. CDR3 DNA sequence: TGTGCCACCAGTTCTCGGGCAGGGATAGACGAGCAGTACTTC. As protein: CATSSRAGIDEQYF.